One and the same sample provided the 18 T cell receptor beta chains below, sequenced in a study of blood T cell repertoires in COVID-19. Produced via immunoSEQ multiplex PCR; TCRdb's table is partial and in-frame only. The sample includes fewer than 150,000 clones, 85% to 90% of them seen just once. The sequenced material came from peripheral blood. Receptor source: a man between 65 and 80 years old who had recovered from COVID-19.

This chain uses TRBV5-6 with TRBJ2-3, with 7 bases identical to TRBD1. There are 16 residues in the CDR3. The V and J ends lost 3 bases and 2 bases, in that order; junction bases with no gene match: 9. Germline loops: CDR1 SGHDT, CDR2 YYEEEE. The CDR3 DNA reads TGTGCCAGCAGCTCGGAGGAACAGGGGTACACAGATACGCAGTATTTT. This encodes CASSSEEQGYTDTQYF.

With respect to this clone: A read error may account for a junction end that differs from germline. This chain uses TRBV5-4 with TRBJ2-1, with 7 positions matching TRBD2. The CDR3 is 16 residues long. Looked up from germline, CDR1 is SGHNT and CDR2 is YYREEE (reference sequence). The CDR3 nucleotides are TGTGCCAGCGGCTTGAGGACGGGGGGTCTCCTCAATGAGCAGTTCTTC. Translating it yields CASGLRTGGLLNEQFF.

Remarks on this clone: At one boundary the junction diverges from the germline segment, which might be a read error. The gene calls are TRBV7-9 and TRBJ2-1, with a weak D call TRBD2 (5 bases). This CDR3 is 14 amino acids long. The germline V gene encodes CDR1 SEHNR and CDR2 FQNEAQ (reference sequence). The CDR3 sequence is CASSLDPSYYEQFF. CDR3 DNA sequence: TGTGCCAGCAGCTTAGACCCTAGCTACTATGAGCAGTTCTTC.

This clone was seen only once. The V call is TRBV2, the J call TRBJ1-3, with a possible D match to TRBD1 (5 bases). The germline V gene has CDR1 SNHLY and CDR2 FYNNEI. The V end was cut by 4 bases, the J end by 4 bases, with 14 bases between. The CDR3 runs to 15 residues. The CDR3 spells CASSVSRDIGNTIYF. CDR3 DNA sequence: TGTGCCAGCAGTGTATCCAGGGATATAGGAAACACCATATATTTT. Complete variable domain (other parts from reference TRBV2 and TRBJ1-3): EPEVTQTPSHQVTQMGQEVILRCVPISNHLYFYWYRQILGQKVEFLVSFYNNEISEKSEIFDDQFSVERPDGSNFTLKIRSTKLEDSAMYFCASSVSRDIGNTIYFGEGSWLTVV.

The chain carries TRBV7-3 and TRBJ2-7; TRBD1 matches at 8 bases. The CDR3 has 15 amino acids. Looked up from germline, CDR1 is SGHTA and CDR2 is FQGTGA. V lost 2 bases and J lost 2; bases outside the gene matches: 5. The CDR3 protein is CASSLEGQDTYEQYF. CDR3 coding DNA: TGTGCCAGCAGCTTAGAGGGACAGGACACCTACGAGCAGTACTTC.

This clone was counted a single time. V gene TRBV28 combines with J gene TRBJ1-1; tentative D call: TRBD1 (5 bases). CDR1 and CDR2 from the germline V gene are MDHEN and SYDVKM. V shed 7 bases and J shed 10 bases, with 22 bases lying between them. CDR3 length: 14 residues. This CDR3 reads CASTTGDRRSGAFF. The DNA for the CDR3 is TGTGCCAGCACCACGGGGGACCGTCGGTCAGGAGCTTTCTTT.

This rearrangement joins TRBV6-6 to TRBJ2-1; D may be TRBD2 (5 bases). There are 15 residues in the CDR3. V was pared by 7 bases and J by 8 bases, with 21 bases between. The germline gives CDR1 MNHNY, CDR2 SVGAGI (reference sequence). CDR3 residues: CASIGSLARFDEQFF. In nucleotides, the CDR3 is TGTGCCAGCATAGGGTCCCTAGCCCGGTTTGATGAGCAGTTCTTC.

The V gene is TRBV6-5, the J gene TRBJ2-7; TRBD1 matches at 8 bases. Losses at the gene ends were 2 bases for V and 6 bases for J; bases not matched to a gene: 6. Germline CDR1 MNHEY, CDR2 SVGAGI. The CDR3 runs to 14 residues. The CDR3: CASSYDQGATEQYF. CDR3 bases: TGTGCCAGCAGTTACGATCAGGGGGCAACCGAGCAGTACTTC.

A few counts support this clone. The rearrangement uses TRBV5-1 and TRBJ1-6, with 9 nucleotides matching TRBD1. The V gene's germline CDR1 is SGHRS and CDR2 YFSETQ. The CDR3 consists of 14 residues. Germline trimming cut 3 bases from V and 7 bases from J; bases unmatched to any gene: 2. CDR3 in DNA: TGCGCCAGCAGCTCCGGGACAGGGAATTCACCCCTCCACTTT. It yields the protein CASSSGTGNSPLHF.

The V and J genes are TRBV27 and TRBJ2-7; D uncertain. Trimming took 3 bases from V and 0 from J, leaving 6 bases between them. Germline V gives CDR1 MNHEY, CDR2 SMNVEV (reference sequence). The CDR3 sequence is 13 residues long. CDR3 nucleotides: TGTGCCAGCAGTTTCCTTAGCTCCTACGAGCAGTACTTC. This sequence encodes CASSFLSSYEQYF.

V is TRBV5-1 and J is TRBJ2-1; 9 bases fit TRBD1. Germline V gene sequence: CDR1 SGHRS, CDR2 YFSETQ. J lost 2 bases, V lost 4 bases, and 4 bases had no gene match. This CDR3 spans 15 amino acids. CDR3 coding DNA: TGCGCCAGCAGCCCCGGGACAGGGCCCTACAATGAGCAGTTCTTC. It codes for CASSPGTGPYNEQFF.

The chain joins TRBV6-5 to TRBJ1-4; 10 bases line up with TRBD1. The V and J ends lost 6 bases and 7 bases, in that order; junction bases with no gene match: 8. CDR3 length: 15 amino acids. CDR1 and CDR2 from the germline V gene are MNHEY and SVGAGI. CDR3: CASSPRDRGFEKLFF. The DNA of the CDR3 is TGTGCCAGCAGCCCGAGGGACAGGGGCTTTGAAAAACTGTTTTTT.

The gene calls are TRBV11-2 and TRBJ2-3, with 12 bases that match TRBD2. Germline CDR1 is SGHAT and CDR2 is FQNNGV. With V trimmed by 5 bases and J by 3 bases, 6 bases remained unmatched. The CDR3 loop spans 16 amino acids. The DNA for the CDR3 is TGTGCCAGCAGCCGTTCTAGCGGGGGGGGGACAGATACGCAGTATTTT. It is translated as CASSRSSGGGTDTQYF.

This chain uses TRBV19 with TRBJ1-5; possible D gene TRBD1, 6 bases. CDR1 and CDR2 from the germline V gene are LNHDA and SQIVND (reference sequence). The CDR3 totals 13 residues. V was clipped by 10 bases and J by 2 bases, with 12 bases between them. This chain's CDR3 is CATGAGGNQPQHF. The CDR3 DNA reads as TGTGCCACTGGGGCAGGGGGCAATCAGCCCCAGCATTTT.

The chain combines TRBV27 with TRBJ1-2; no clear D gene. The CDR3 contains 16 residues. V was cut by 6 bases and J by 0 bases, with 17 bases left in between. CDR1 is MNHEY and CDR2 is SMNVEV in the germline V gene (reference sequence). For the CDR3, the DNA is TGTGCCAGCAGACCCGAAAGCTTTAAAGCTAACTATGGCTACACCTTC. Encoded protein: CASRPESFKANYGYTF.

The CDR3 bases are TGTGCCAGTAAGGACAGATACAATGAGCAGTTCTTC. Its protein product is CASKDRYNEQFF. This chain connects TRBV19 to TRBJ2-1; the D gene is possibly TRBD1 (6 bases). This CDR3 region has 12 residues. Germline-derived CDR1 and CDR2 are LNHDA and SQIVND (reference sequence). V dropped 7 bases and J dropped 4 bases, with 8 bases sitting between them. Combining the CDR3 with reference TRBV19 and TRBJ2-1 gives the whole variable domain DGGITQSPKYLFRKEGQNVTLSCEQNLNHDAMYWYRQDPGQGLRLIYYSQIVNDFQKGDIAEGYSVSREKKESFPLTVTSAQKNPTAFYLCASKDRYNEQFFGPGTRLTVL.

J is TRBJ2-5 and V is TRBV27; D possibly corresponds to TRBD2 (5 bases). The ends were cut back, 4 bases at V and 2 bases at J, with 11 bases in the middle. The CDR3 covers 14 residues. Germline-derived CDR1 and CDR2 are MNHEY and SMNVEV (reference sequence). The CDR3 region is CASSSGLLQETQYF. The CDR3 DNA sequence: TGTGCCAGCAGTTCCGGACTGCTACAAGAGACCCAGTACTTC.

The V call is TRBV9, the J call TRBJ2-5, with 7 nucleotides matching TRBD1. Germline CDR1 reads SGDLS; CDR2 reads YYNGEE. This CDR3 is 15 amino acids long. The V and J ends lost 1 base and 3 bases, in that order; junction bases with no gene match: 6. Here the CDR3 DNA reads TGTGCCAGCAGCGTACTTGGAACAGGGGAAGAGACCCAGTACTTC. The encoded protein is CASSVLGTGEETQYF.